This entry is about one T cell receptor beta chain. There are 17 residues in the CDR3. The V end lost 4 bases, the J end lost 1 base, and 14 bases lay between the germline ends. The germline V gene has CDR1 SGHAT and CDR2 FQNNGV. These data originate in a study of CD8 T cells in Susac syndrome. CD8+ and CD4+ T cells circulating in blood were sequenced for TCR beta. The multiple sclerosis controls were treatment-naive patients with relapsing-remitting disease that was stable or active. With random hexamers, reverse transcription was performed on about 0.5 to 1 ug of RNA. The CDR3 of TCR beta was amplified by immunoSEQ multiplex PCR across 54 Vbeta and 13 Jbeta. TCRdb analysed the immunoSEQ multiplex PCR reads with MiXCR anew, one entry per CDR3 protein. The table lists around 190,000 distinct CDR3 sequences, 85% to 95% of them singletons.

This receptor was obtained from a human donor with multiple sclerosis. Sequencing was performed on CD8+ T cells from PBMCs. The chain carries TRBV11-2 and TRBJ2-6; D uncertain. CDR3 nucleotide sequence: TGTGCCAGCAGCTCGACTGGGGTCGGGTCTGGGGCCAACGTCCTGACTTTC. Its protein product is CASSSTGVGSGANVLTF.